This T cell receptor (beta chain) was captured in a study of monozygotic twins with inflammatory bowel disease. Study-wide results and limits: Comparison of concordant versus discordant twins revealed no difference in repertoire similarity, possibly due to limited power.

CDR1 is SGHRS, CDR2 YFSETQ, per germline. The length of the CDR3 is 16 residues. About this clonotype itself: Its antigen is not identified.

Template switching introduced UMIs that contain a 6-nucleotide sample barcode. Nested PCRs of approximately 16 and 10 cycles, two in total, were run on TCRalpha and TCRbeta cDNA. TCRdb re-called the 5' RACE reads and gives one entry per CDR3 protein, without DNA. The table gives approximately 160,000 distinct CDR3 sequences; the top ten clones make up approximately 3% of it. Input material: blood. The receptor was isolated from a human donor with ulcerative colitis or Crohn's disease, or a healthy co-twin of an affected twin (not recorded which). This chain uses TRBV5-1 with TRBJ1-2; without DNA, the TCRdb call of TRBD1 cannot be checked. The CDR3 spells CASSFSEGAVDHGYTF.